This T cell receptor beta chain appears in the sequencing data of a study of T cell changes during pregnancy in multiple sclerosis. CDR1 is ENHRY, CDR2 SYGVKD, per germline. The CDR3 has 17 residues. With 6 bases clipped from V and 0 bases from J, the junction kept 10 bases outside the gene matches. The repertoire was sequenced with immunoSEQ multiplex PCR; TCRdb's copy has only in-frame clones and lacks some. There are approximately 60,000 clones in the sample; roughly 90% occur only once, and 1% to 1.5% lies in the top ten. The sequenced sample was peripheral blood, obtained in the second trimester of pregnancy. This clonotype originated in a female donor with multiple sclerosis, enrolled in a pregnancy study. The chain uses TRBV10-3 and TRBJ2-3; TRBD2 aligns across 9 bases. The CDR3 region is CAIRTSGRPTSTDTQYF. In nucleotides, the CDR3 is TGTGCCATCAGAACTAGCGGGCGACCCACGAGCACAGATACGCAGTATTTT.